This entry is about one T cell receptor (beta chain). Its antigen target is currently unknown. Base-call qualities are not available, and no considerably larger clone is one nucleotide away. The entry originates in a study of OX40 agonist ivuxolimab in advanced cancers. Regarding the study in general: Ivuxolimab was a fully human IgG2 agonistic monoclonal antibody targeting the costimulatory receptor OX40 (CD134). Partial responses were achieved by three dose-escalation patients, of whom one had hepatocellular carcinoma and two had cutaneous melanoma. Prior anti-PD-1, anti-PD-L1 or anti-CTLA-4 therapy was permitted, and checkpoint inhibitors had been received by less than 45% of dose-escalation patients. Peripheral TCRbeta sequencing was intended to test whether TCR sequence diversity was altered and clonal T-cell expansion was caused by ivuxolimab. The paper describes the monotherapy dose-escalation part (N of about 54 patients) of the phase I trial of ivuxolimab. Intravenous ivuxolimab was administered to patients every 2 weeks at six dose levels: 0.01, 0.1, 0.3, 1.5, 3 and 10 mg/kg. A male proportion of under 85% and a mean age of 60 years, ranging from about 20 to 85, were recorded for the dose-escalation cohort. Among the roughly 54 dose-escalation patients, about 20 had hepatocellular carcinoma, around 15 melanoma, 9 renal cell carcinoma and 9 head and neck cancer. The full study reports these points: On average, CD8+ T cells showed more expanded clones than CD4+ T cells after ivuxolimab. Low levels of normalized T-cell clonal expansion were also seen in some patients who did not respond. Partial responders in the 0.1-3.0 mg/kg groups had among the lowest normalized peripheral clonal expansion, especially among CD8+ T cells. At doses of 0.1 to 3.0 mg/kg, clonal expansion of both CD4+ and CD8+ blood T cells was observed from baseline to week 6. The antigen specificity of the peripheral T cells that underwent clonal expansion was not determined.

To sequence the TCRbeta CDR3 region, genomic DNA was isolated from the sorted cells. The immunoSEQ Assay was used for sequencing of TCRbeta CDR3 regions. TCRdb retrieved this table from immuneACCESS and kept in-frame rearrangements only. Not all clones are present; in checked studies, unresolved V genes account for under half, and no reason is known for the remainder. The sample table records roughly 23,000 clones; more than 65% of these occur just once. 16% of the sample rests with the top ten. Patients with autoimmune disease history or receiving systemic immunosuppression were excluded from the trial. In every dose cohort, peripheral blood was drawn for TCR sequencing at baseline, cycle 4 day 1, and cycle 7 day 1. The samples were taken from a phase I, first-in-human, multicenter, open-label dose-escalation trial of ivuxolimab. Adults with locally advanced or metastatic melanoma, renal cell carcinoma, hepatocellular carcinoma or head and neck squamous cell carcinoma were enrolled in the trial. Before TCR sequencing, CD4+ and CD8+ T cells were separately sorted from peripheral blood.

The CDR3 runs 16 amino acids, cysteine and phenylalanine included. The retained sequence is limited to the CDR3, 48 bases, with the frame set at the first base. For CDR1 and CDR2, the germline V gene (reference sequence) lists LNHDA and SQIVND. V lost 4 bases and J lost 2 bases, and the count of bases not matched to a germline gene is 9. The sequence joins TRBV19 to TRBJ2-7; 9 central bases correspond to TRBD1. This TCR was recovered from an adult with an advanced solid tumor such as melanoma, head and neck, liver or kidney cancer. The source was CD4+ or CD8+ T cells sorted from blood, collected in a trial of the OX40 agonist ivuxolimab. The CDR3 is CASSKQQGALAYEQYF. The sequence in DNA is TGTGCCAGTAGTAAACAACAGGGGGCGCTGGCCTACGAGCAGTACTTC. The CDR3 plus the reference TRBV19 and TRBJ2-7 genes for the other parts give the full variable domain: DGGITQSPKYLFRKEGQNVTLSCEQNLNHDAMYWYRQDPGQGLRLIYYSQIVNDFQKGDIAEGYSVSREKKESFPLTVTSAQKNPTAFYLCASSKQQGALAYEQYFGPGTRLTVT.